The 30 T cell receptor beta chains below all came from one sample that was sequenced in a study of blood T cell repertoires in COVID-19. Sequencing was performed with immunoSEQ multiplex PCR; in TCRdb, only in-frame clones are kept and a portion is missing. The sample lists approximately 240,000 clones, around 85% seen once, with approximately 3% in the top ten. Sequenced sample: PBMCs or T cells enriched from blood (not recorded which). Receptor source: a woman aged 50 to 60 in a cohort exposed to, infected with or recovered from COVID-19 (not recorded which).

The V call is TRBV27, the J call TRBJ1-1; 8 bases align to TRBD1. The CDR3 is 16 amino acids. Germline V gives CDR1 MNHEY, CDR2 SMNVEV (reference sequence). Trimming took 4 bases from V and 7 from J; bases not matched to a gene: 14. CDR3 sequence: CASSSLPWTGQSEAFF. The CDR3 DNA is TGTGCCAGCAGTTCCCTGCCCTGGACAGGGCAGAGTGAAGCTTTCTTT.

V and J are TRBV4-2 and TRBJ1-5; D uncertain. The CDR3 extends over 13 amino acids. V dropped 6 bases and J dropped 2 bases, with 8 bases sitting between them. The germline gives CDR1 LGHNA, CDR2 YNFKEQ. CDR3 region: CASSQSGNQPQHF. The CDR3 DNA sequence: TGTGCCAGCAGTCAAAGCGGCAATCAGCCCCAGCATTTT.

A single count supports this clone. For the CDR3, the DNA is TGTGCCAGCAGTGCAGCTACTAACTATGGCTACACCTTC. Translated, it gives CASSAATNYGYTF. This chain connects TRBV2 to TRBJ1-2; D unclear. The V end lost 4 bases, the J end lost 0 bases, and 6 bases lay between the germline ends. CDR1 is SNHLY and CDR2 is FYNNEI in the germline V gene. This CDR3 is 13 amino acids long. Variable domain in full (rest from reference TRBV2 and TRBJ1-2): EPEVTQTPSHQVTQMGQEVILRCVPISNHLYFYWYRQILGQKVEFLVSFYNNEISEKSEIFDDQFSVERPDGSNFTLKIRSTKLEDSAMYFCASSAATNYGYTFGSGTRLTVV.

V usage is TRBV10-1 and J usage is TRBJ1-1, with unresolved D. Deletions cut 3 bases from V and 3 bases from J, with 5 bases between. This CDR3 is 12 amino acids long. CDR1 and CDR2 (germline): WNHNN, SYGVQD (reference sequence). CDR3 in DNA: TGCGCCAGCAGTGACGGGGACACTGAAGCTTTCTTT. This translates into CASSDGDTEAFF.

The chain recombines TRBV7-9 with TRBJ2-1, with TRBD1 identical over 8 bases. From germline, CDR1 is SEHNR and CDR2 FQNEAQ (reference sequence). The CDR3 sequence is 14 residues long. The J segment lost 9 bases and the V segment lost 6 bases, leaving 10 bases of the junction unmatched. CDR3 DNA: TGTGCCAGCAGTTCGGGACAGGTGACGCTTGAGCAGTTCTTC. This sequence encodes CASSSGQVTLEQFF.

The rearrangement uses TRBV9 and TRBJ2-7; tentative D call: TRBD1 (5 bases). From germline, CDR1 is SGDLS and CDR2 YYNGEE. The CDR3 is 14 residues long. V lost 2 bases and J 1 base, leaving 10 bases between the germline ends. DNA for the CDR3: TGTGCCAGCAGCGTTACAGGAACATCCTACGAGCAGTACTTC. This translates into CASSVTGTSYEQYF.

The J gene is TRBJ2-7, the V gene TRBV20-1; 7 bases match TRBD1. The junction had 8 bases not matched to a gene; V was cut back by 3 bases and J by 0 bases. Germline V gene sequence: CDR1 DFQATT, CDR2 SNEGSKA (reference sequence). The CDR3 has 15 residues. This chain's CDR3 is CSASPGQLNSYEQYF. The CDR3 nucleotides are TGCAGTGCTAGTCCGGGACAGCTTAACTCCTACGAGCAGTACTTC.

The genes are TRBV18 and TRBJ1-1, with TRBD1 as a possible D gene (6 bases). Trimming shortened V by 3 bases and J by 2 bases, and 13 bases separated the two germline ends. This CDR3 has 15 amino acids. CDR1 and CDR2 from the germline V gene are KGHSH and LQKENI. For the CDR3, the DNA is TGTGCCAGCTCACCCCCGAGCAGGGGTAACACTGAAGCTTTCTTT. Residues: CASSPPSRGNTEAFF.

The CDR3 reads CASSKQGNTEAFF. Written as DNA, the CDR3 is TGTGCCAGCAGCAAACAGGGAAACACTGAAGCTTTCTTT. This sequence joins TRBV2 and TRBJ1-1; D might be TRBD1 (6 bases). The CDR3 has 13 residues. V was cut by 6 bases and J by 2 bases, with 10 bases left in between. The V gene's germline CDR1 is SNHLY and CDR2 FYNNEI.

V gene TRBV19 combines with J gene TRBJ1-1, with 7 bases matching TRBD1. The V gene end was trimmed by 3 bases and the J gene end by 1 base; junction bases not matched to a gene: 8. The CDR3 contains 16 residues. Germline values: CDR1 LNHDA, CDR2 SQIVND (reference sequence). CDR3 amino acids: CASSIYRGRGNTEAFF. DNA of the CDR3: TGTGCCAGTAGTATCTACAGGGGTCGGGGGAACACTGAAGCTTTCTTT. Looking up the rest from reference TRBV19 and TRBJ1-1 gives the full variable domain: DGGITQSPKYLFRKEGQNVTLSCEQNLNHDAMYWYRQDPGQGLRLIYYSQIVNDFQKGDIAEGYSVSREKKESFPLTVTSAQKNPTAFYLCASSIYRGRGNTEAFFGQGTRLTVV.

V and J are TRBV6-4 and TRBJ1-6, with 8 bases that match TRBD1. The germline V gene has CDR1 MRHNA and CDR2 SNTAGT. CDR3 size: 18 residues. V shed 6 bases, J shed 7 bases, and the junction held 17 bases outside the gene matches. The CDR3 nucleotides are TGTGCCAGCAGAGTCCGGGACAGGACGAATAGTGGAAATTCACCCCTCCACTTT. Protein: CASRVRDRTNSGNSPLHF.

This clone was seen a handful of times. The chain carries TRBV24-1 and TRBJ2-1; the D gene is possibly TRBD2 (6 bases). V lost 9 bases to trimming and J lost 4 bases, with 15 bases between them. Germline-derived CDR1 and CDR2 are KGHDR and SFDVKD. The CDR3 has 14 amino acids. The CDR3 loop reads CATQRDSGYNEQFF. CDR3 nucleotides: TGTGCCACCCAACGGGACTCCGGATACAATGAGCAGTTCTTC.

This clone was seen once. CDR3 amino acids: CASSLGGRNRGSSYNSPLHF. The CDR3 DNA sequence: TGTGCCAGCAGCTTAGGCGGCCGGAACAGGGGGAGCTCCTATAATTCACCCCTCCACTTT. V is TRBV7-8 and J is TRBJ1-6; 8 bases line up with TRBD1. Trimming took 1 base from V and 0 from J; bases not matched to a gene: 11. The CDR3 is 20 residues long. Germline V lookup: CDR1 SGHVS, CDR2 FQNEAQ.

CDR3 nucleotides: TGCGCCAGCAGCCAGATGAGCCGTGACAGGACCGGGGAGCTGTTTTTT. Amino acids: CASSQMSRDRTGELFF. V is TRBV4-1 and J is TRBJ2-2; D is perhaps TRBD1 (6 bases). V dropped 3 bases and J dropped 5 bases, with 16 bases sitting between them. The CDR3 is 16 residues long. The V gene's germline CDR1 is MGHRA and CDR2 YSYEKL.

The rearrangement links TRBV5-4 to TRBJ2-1, with D tentatively TRBD2 (7 bases). Germline CDR1 SGHNT, CDR2 YYREEE (reference sequence). The V and J ends lost 3 bases and 1 base respectively, with 17 bases between them. CDR3 length: 17 residues. CDR3 nucleotide sequence: TGTGCCAGCAGCTCGGGGGGCGGCGGGGCGTCCTACAATGAGCAGTTCTTC. Protein product: CASSSGGGGASYNEQFF.

The chain uses TRBV19 and TRBJ1-4, with 9 bases matching TRBD1. After removal of 5 bases from V and 7 bases from J, the junction contained 8 bases not matched to a gene. CDR3 length: 15 amino acids. Germline V gene data show CDR1 as LNHDA and CDR2 as SQIVND (reference sequence). CDR3 nucleotides: TGTGCCAGTAGTGGCCGGGACAGGGTATTTGAAAAACTGTTTTTT. This gives the protein CASSGRDRVFEKLFF. Full variable domain (outside the CDR3, taken from reference TRBV19 and TRBJ1-4): DGGITQSPKYLFRKEGQNVTLSCEQNLNHDAMYWYRQDPGQGLRLIYYSQIVNDFQKGDIAEGYSVSREKKESFPLTVTSAQKNPTAFYLCASSGRDRVFEKLFFGSGTQLSVL.

This clone was recorded a few times. This sequence joins TRBV10-3 and TRBJ1-2, with D tentatively TRBD1 (5 bases). V was shortened by 11 bases and J by 2 bases, with 24 bases between the two germline ends. This CDR3 is 16 amino acids long. Germline CDR1 and CDR2: ENHRY and SYGVKD. Written as DNA, the CDR3 is TGTGCCGCCCTCGACGGAATAAACAGGAACAACTATGGCTACACCTTC. Protein sequence: CAALDGINRNNYGYTF.

The chain combines TRBV2 with TRBJ2-1, with TRBD2 matching 9 bases. V lost 4 bases to trimming and J lost 4 bases; unmatched junction nucleotides: 2. Looked up from germline, CDR1 is SNHLY and CDR2 is FYNNEI. This CDR3 has 14 residues. CDR3 region: CASSGGGAYNEQFF. The CDR3 DNA is TGTGCCAGCAGTGGCGGGGGGGCTTACAATGAGCAGTTCTTC. Variable domain in full (rest from reference TRBV2 and TRBJ2-1): EPEVTQTPSHQVTQMGQEVILRCVPISNHLYFYWYRQILGQKVEFLVSFYNNEISEKSEIFDDQFSVERPDGSNFTLKIRSTKLEDSAMYFCASSGGGAYNEQFFGPGTRLTVL.

The chain employs TRBV11-3 and TRBJ1-1, with D possibly matching TRBD1 (6 bases). Per germline, CDR1 SGHNT and CDR2 YENEEA. V dropped 1 base and J dropped 8 bases, with 11 bases sitting between them. CDR3 size: 13 residues. The CDR3 nucleotides are TGTGCCAGCAGCTTAGTAGGGGGATCCGAAGCTTTCTTT. It codes for CASSLVGGSEAFF.

In this sample, this clone turned up once. This rearrangement joins TRBV5-6 to TRBJ1-5, with unresolved D. This CDR3 is built from 14 residues. Germline V gene sequence: CDR1 SGHDT, CDR2 YYEEEE. V dropped 0 bases and J dropped 2 bases, with 6 bases sitting between them. Written as DNA, the CDR3 is TGTGCCAGCAGCTTGGGGGCAGGCAATCAGCCCCAGCATTTT. It is translated as CASSLGAGNQPQHF.

This clone was seen a single time. The V call is TRBV6-2 or TRBV6-3, the J call TRBJ2-5, with 7 bases that match TRBD2. J gave up 2 bases and V 4 bases, and 7 bases lay outside the gene matches. This CDR3 comprises 15 residues. CDR1 is MNHEY and CDR2 is SVGEGT in the germline V gene. The CDR3 is CASSSIVRGQETQYF. The CDR3 coding sequence is TGTGCCAGCAGTTCCATCGTGCGGGGGCAAGAGACCCAGTACTTC.

The V gene is TRBV7-9, the J gene TRBJ1-1; TRBD1 is a possible D gene (6 bases). Trimming pared 2 bases from V and 4 bases from J, leaving 20 bases between. Per germline, CDR1 SEHNR and CDR2 FQNEAQ (reference sequence). The CDR3 runs 17 residues. The CDR3 region is CASSLSPLQGGGTEAFF. CDR3 bases: TGTGCCAGCAGCTTATCCCCCTTACAGGGCGGGGGCACTGAAGCTTTCTTT.

The chain joins TRBV30 to TRBJ1-2; 10 bases agree with TRBD1. Germline V gene data show CDR1 as GTSNPN and CDR2 as SVGIG (reference sequence). The CDR3 covers 14 residues. With V trimmed by 8 bases and J by 4 bases, 10 bases remained unmatched. The CDR3 loop is CAGWDRGVSYGYTF. As DNA, the CDR3 is TGTGCCGGGTGGGACAGGGGTGTAAGCTATGGCTACACCTTC.

The chain has TRBV15 and TRBJ1-2; 7 positions match TRBD1. From germline, CDR1 is LNHNV and CDR2 YYDKDF (reference sequence). J gave up 6 bases and V 0 bases, and 7 bases lay outside the gene matches. This CDR3 is 15 amino acids long. CDR3 nucleotide sequence: TGTGCCACCAGCAGAGATTTACGACAGGGTAATGGCTACACCTTC. Translated: CATSRDLRQGNGYTF.

The chain carries TRBV9 and TRBJ2-5, with 9 bases lining up with TRBD2. This CDR3 has 16 amino acids. With V trimmed by 0 bases and J by 5 bases, 8 bases remained unmatched. Per the germline V gene, CDR1 is SGDLS and CDR2 is YYNGEE. Here the CDR3 DNA reads TGTGCCAGCAGCGTAGCGGGCGGGGGGGCCGTGGAGACCCAGTACTTC. As protein: CASSVAGGGAVETQYF.

This chain joins TRBV3-1 (or the pseudogene TRBV3-2) and TRBJ1-1; TRBD1 is a possible D gene (6 bases). CDR3 length: 14 residues. Germline V gene data show CDR1 as LGHDT and CDR2 as YNNKEL (reference sequence). V was clipped by 4 bases and J by 4 bases, with 13 bases between them. CDR3 region: CASSPMGQATEAFF. As DNA, the CDR3 is TGTGCCAGCAGCCCCATGGGACAAGCCACTGAAGCTTTCTTT.

This clone turned up a few times. The V gene is TRBV18, the J gene TRBJ1-4; weak D call: TRBD1 (6 bases). Germline V gives CDR1 KGHSH, CDR2 LQKENI. The CDR3 covers 14 residues. The V end lost 3 bases, the J end lost 8 bases, and 13 bases lay between the germline ends. For the CDR3, the DNA is TGTGCCAGCTCACCTCGCCCCGGACAGGAAAAACTGTTTTTT. It translates to CASSPRPGQEKLFF.

The rearrangement links TRBV28 to TRBJ2-7, with 7 bases that match TRBD1. In germline, CDR1 is MDHEN, CDR2 SYDVKM. The CDR3 totals 14 residues. With 6 bases clipped from V and 2 bases from J, the junction kept 7 bases outside the gene matches. The CDR3 loop is CASSLPGTAYEQYF. CDR3 nucleotides: TGTGCCAGCAGCCTGCCCGGGACAGCCTACGAGCAGTACTTC.

CDR3 bases: TGCGCCAGCAGCCAAGATTCGGGAACAGGGGGAGAGACCCAGTACTTC. As protein: CASSQDSGTGGETQYF. The V call is TRBV4-1, the J call TRBJ2-5, with 8 bases identical to TRBD1. V shed 0 bases and J 4 bases; nucleotides not matched to a gene: 7. The CDR3 totals 16 residues. Germline V lookup: CDR1 MGHRA, CDR2 YSYEKL.

The gene calls are TRBV12-3 or TRBV12-4 and TRBJ2-1; TRBD2 is a possible D gene (5 bases). The germline V and J ends were trimmed by 5 bases and 10 bases, with 12 bases remaining between them. This CDR3 has 12 amino acids. The CDR3 DNA reads TGTGCCAGCAGTCCCCTCGGGATCGAGCAGTTCTTC. It codes for CASSPLGIEQFF.